This TCR beta chain was sequenced in a study of blood T cell repertoires in COVID-19. In the original workflow: Reference gene primer amplification gave estimated nucleated cell counts. Measured with immunoSEQ multiplex PCR; TCRdb has only the in-frame clones, and not every one. The V and J calls and clone size are taken from that table; D and trimming were inferred from the DNA. Of 150,000 to 200,000 clones in the sample, roughly nine tenths are singletons; the top ten hold around 7%. Only one count was recorded for this clone. Germline assignment: CDR1 SGHNT and CDR2 YYREEE (reference sequence). After removal of 4 bases from V and 5 bases from J, the junction contained 15 bases not matched to a gene. The CDR3 totals 17 residues.

The origin of this receptor is a man in his forties or fifties with acute or convalescent COVID-19. The source material was peripheral blood. This chain links TRBV5-4 with TRBJ2-5; 9 nucleotides align to TRBD1. In DNA form, the CDR3 reads TGTGCCAGCAGCCTGGGACAGGGAATGGGGGGTTGGGAGACCCAGTACTTC. Its protein is CASSLGQGMGGWETQYF.